The 11 T cell receptor beta chains given below trace back to one sample, sequenced in a study of T cell responses to AZD1222 COVID-19 vaccine. Clones were read by immunoSEQ multiplex PCR, and TCRdb kept only the in-frame ones, dropping some. The sample has 170,000 or so clones, roughly nine tenths seen once. The starting material was peripheral blood, obtained on day 0 of AZD1222 vaccination. The receptors originated from an adult in good health.

As DNA, the CDR3 is TGTGCCAGCTCACCAAAACGAGGTTCCTCTGGAAACACCATATATTTT. Translated, it gives CASSPKRGSSGNTIYF. The rearrangement uses TRBV18 and TRBJ1-3; D is ambiguous. Germline loops: CDR1 KGHSH, CDR2 LQKENI. CDR3 length: 16 amino acids. V lost 2 bases and J 0 bases, leaving 11 bases between the germline ends. Full variable domain (remainder filled in from reference TRBV18 and TRBJ1-3): NAGVMQNPRHLVRRRGQEARLRCSPMKGHSHVYWYRQLPEEGLKFMVYLQKENIIDESGMPKERFSAEFPKEGPSILRIQQVVRGDSAAYFCASSPKRGSSGNTIYFGEGSWLTVV.

V usage is TRBV7-9 and J usage is TRBJ2-1; D perhaps matches TRBD2 (5 bases). The germline V and J ends were trimmed by 1 base and 10 bases, with 8 bases remaining between them. CDR3 length: 12 residues. Germline CDR1 reads SEHNR; CDR2 reads FQNEAQ (reference sequence). For the CDR3, the DNA is TGTGCCAGCAGCTTAGTTTCGGGGGAGCAGTTCTTC. Protein product: CASSLVSGEQFF.

This clone was seen only a few times. V and J are TRBV7-9 and TRBJ2-1; possibly TRBD2 for D (5 bases). Germline V gene sequence: CDR1 SEHNR, CDR2 FQNEAQ (reference sequence). Trimming cost V 5 bases and J 8 bases, with 13 bases left between them. The CDR3 runs to 13 residues. The CDR3 spells CASSPRGRDEQFF. The CDR3 region has the DNA TGTGCCAGCAGCCCCCGGGGTAGGGATGAGCAGTTCTTC.

The rearrangement uses TRBV7-9 and TRBJ1-4; D gene ambiguous. The ends were cut back, 0 bases at V and 6 bases at J, with 5 bases in the middle. The CDR3 extends over 13 amino acids. Germline CDR1 is SEHNR and CDR2 is FQNEAQ (reference sequence). The CDR3 sequence: CASSLAGHEKLFF. For the CDR3, the DNA is TGTGCCAGCAGCTTAGCGGGCCATGAAAAACTGTTTTTT.

This clone was seen a few times. The chain links TRBV19 to TRBJ1-2; 9 nucleotides match TRBD1. The CDR3 consists of 17 residues. Germline V lookup: CDR1 LNHDA, CDR2 SQIVND (reference sequence). Trimming at V came to 5 bases and at J to 4 bases, leaving 14 bases not matched to a gene. The CDR3 bases are TGTGCCAGTAGTTTGCCGGGACAGGGAAGGGGCGGCTATGGCTACACCTTC. Encoded protein: CASSLPGQGRGGYGYTF.

The chain uses TRBV5-6 and TRBJ1-3, with 12 bases that match TRBD1. CDR1 is SGHDT and CDR2 is YYEEEE in the germline V gene. Losses at the gene ends were 4 bases for V and 1 base for J; bases not matched to a gene: 6. This CDR3 region has 17 residues. This chain's CDR3 is CASSAAGQGASGNTIYF. CDR3 sequence (DNA): TGTGCCAGCAGCGCTGCGGGACAGGGGGCTTCTGGAAACACCATATATTTT.

This clone was detected a few times. The chain joins TRBV6-5 to TRBJ1-2; a possible D gene is TRBD1 (5 bases). The CDR3 extends over 13 amino acids. V was trimmed by 7 bases and J by 4 bases, leaving 13 bases between them. The V gene's germline CDR1 is MNHEY and CDR2 SVGAGI. The CDR3 region has the DNA TGTGCCAGCACCCCCGGGACCGTCTATGGCTACACCTTC. Protein product: CASTPGTVYGYTF.

The chain has TRBV7-9 and TRBJ1-6; D is possibly TRBD1 (5 bases). Germline assignment: CDR1 SEHNR and CDR2 FQNEAQ (reference sequence). The V end lost 4 bases, the J end lost 7 bases, and 14 bases lay between the germline ends. The length of the CDR3 is 15 residues. The CDR3 bases are TGTGCCAGCAGCTCCCCGGGGGGATTGAATTCACCCCTCCACTTT. Its protein is CASSSPGGLNSPLHF. Supplemented by reference TRBV7-9 and TRBJ1-6, the full variable domain reads DTGVSQNPRHKITKRGQNVTFRCDPISEHNRLYWYRQTLGQGPEFLTYFQNEAQLEKSRLLSDRFSAERPKGSFSTLEIQRTEQGDSAMYLCASSSPGGLNSPLHFGNGTRLTVT.

The chain carries TRBV6-5 and TRBJ2-7, with a tentative D call TRBD1 (5 bases). V was pared by 9 bases and J by 1 base, with 16 bases between. Germline CDR1 reads MNHEY; CDR2 reads SVGAGI. This CDR3 has 14 amino acids. The CDR3 loop is CASNKDIYSYEQYF. For the CDR3, the DNA is TGTGCCAGTAATAAGGACATATATTCCTACGAGCAGTACTTC.

This chain uses TRBV5-1 with TRBJ1-2, with no clear D. Trimming took off 4 bases at V and 4 bases at J, with 17 bases between the two ends. CDR1 is SGHRS and CDR2 is YFSETQ in the germline V gene. The CDR3 length is 15 residues. In DNA form, the CDR3 reads TGCGCCAGCAGCCCAGATCCACGGGCCCCCTATGGCTACACCTTC. This codes for CASSPDPRAPYGYTF.

V gene TRBV19 combines with J gene TRBJ1-2; TRBD1 aligns across 10 bases. Germline V gene data show CDR1 as LNHDA and CDR2 as SQIVND (reference sequence). J lost 7 bases, V lost 7 bases, and 15 bases had no gene match. The CDR3 runs 16 residues. The chain's CDR3 is CASTSRDRGSSGGYTF. The CDR3 DNA reads TGTGCCAGTACCTCCCGGGACAGGGGAAGTTCGGGTGGCTACACCTTC. Full variable domain (remainder filled in from reference TRBV19 and TRBJ1-2): DGGITQSPKYLFRKEGQNVTLSCEQNLNHDAMYWYRQDPGQGLRLIYYSQIVNDFQKGDIAEGYSVSREKKESFPLTVTSAQKNPTAFYLCASTSRDRGSSGGYTFGSGTRLTVV.